This T cell receptor (beta chain) was captured by sequencing in a study of shared clonotypes between healthy human individuals. Sequencing used immunoSEQ multiplex PCR; TCRdb keeps in-frame clones, though not all of them. The table includes 450,000 to 500,000 clones, around four fifths detected once. Deletions cut 3 bases from V and 4 bases from J, with 12 bases between. The CDR3 totals 14 residues. Per the germline V gene, CDR1 is KGHSH and CDR2 is LQKENI. Genomic DNA for unsorted samples, which was extracted with the QIAamp DNA Blood Mini kit, came from 85 million to 90 million PBMCs. Sample: PBMCs. J is TRBJ2-5 and V is TRBV18; D unclear. This TCR derives from a woman aged 40 to 49 in good health. Some clones in this sample may be carry-over from other donors' samples. CDR3 residues: CASSPGLGGETQYF. CDR3 bases: TGTGCCAGCTCACCCGGGCTAGGCGGAGAGACCCAGTACTTC.